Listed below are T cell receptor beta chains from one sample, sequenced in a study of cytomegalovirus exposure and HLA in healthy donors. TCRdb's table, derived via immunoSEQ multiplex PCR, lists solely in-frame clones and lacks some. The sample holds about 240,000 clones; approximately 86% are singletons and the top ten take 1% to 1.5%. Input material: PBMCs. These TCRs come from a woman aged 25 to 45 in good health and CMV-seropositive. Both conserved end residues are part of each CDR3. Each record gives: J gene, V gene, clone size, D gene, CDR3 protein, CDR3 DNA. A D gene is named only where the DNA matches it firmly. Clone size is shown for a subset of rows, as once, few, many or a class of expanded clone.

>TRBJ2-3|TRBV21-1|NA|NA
CASSESPSERGHTDTQYF
TGTGCCAGCAGCGAAAGTCCTTCCGAGCGGGGGCACACAGATACGCAGTATTTT
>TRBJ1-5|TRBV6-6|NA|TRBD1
CASSYSTGDSNQPQHF
TGTGCCAGCAGTTACTCGACAGGGGACAGCAATCAGCCCCAGCATTTT
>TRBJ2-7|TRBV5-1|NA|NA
CASSLAGTQTYEQYF
TGCGCCAGCAGCCTCGCCGGGACTCAGACCTACGAGCAGTACTTC
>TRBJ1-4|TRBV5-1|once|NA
CASSPEGATNEKLFF
TGCGCCAGCAGTCCCGAAGGGGCAACTAATGAAAAACTGTTTTTT
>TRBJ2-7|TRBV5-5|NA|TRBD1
CASSFLTGGQEQYF
TGTGCCAGCAGCTTCTTGACAGGGGGTCAAGAGCAGTACTTC
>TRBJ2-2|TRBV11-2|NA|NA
CASSGRTNTGELFF
TGTGCCAGCAGCGGGAGGACGAACACCGGGGAGCTGTTTTTT
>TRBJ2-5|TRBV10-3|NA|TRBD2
CAISPREGLETQYF
TGTGCCATCAGTCCACGGGAGGGCCTAGAGACCCAGTACTTC
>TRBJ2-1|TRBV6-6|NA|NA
CASGRGSYNEQFF
TGTGCCAGCGGCCGGGGCTCCTACAATGAGCAGTTCTTC
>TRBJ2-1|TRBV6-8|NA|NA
CASSYPIGQVGGNEQFF
TGTGCCAGCAGTTACCCCATCGGGCAGGTAGGGGGCAATGAGCAGTTCTTC
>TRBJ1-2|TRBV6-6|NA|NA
CASSYQNYGYTF
TGTGCCAGCAGTTATCAGAACTATGGCTACACCTTC
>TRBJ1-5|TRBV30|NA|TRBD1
CAWSGQGDQPQHF
TGTGCCTGGTCGGGACAGGGCGATCAGCCCCAGCATTTT
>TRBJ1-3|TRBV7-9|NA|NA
CASSLDSVSGNTIYF
TGTGCCAGCAGCTTGGACAGTGTCTCTGGAAACACCATATATTTT
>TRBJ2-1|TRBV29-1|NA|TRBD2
CSVEDSGINEQFF
TGCAGCGTTGAAGATAGCGGGATAAACGAGCAGTTCTTC
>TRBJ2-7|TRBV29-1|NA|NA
CSVDGTRRGSSYEQYF
TGCAGCGTTGACGGGACTCGCCGAGGTAGCTCCTACGAGCAGTACTTC
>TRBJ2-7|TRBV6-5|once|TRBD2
CASSLAGFYEQYF
TGTGCCAGCAGTCTAGCGGGATTCTACGAGCAGTACTTC
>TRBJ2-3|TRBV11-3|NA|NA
CASSSIGETDTQYF
TGTGCCAGCAGCTCAATAGGAGAAACAGATACGCAGTATTTT
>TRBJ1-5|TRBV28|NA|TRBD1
CASSAGGQPQHF
TGTGCCAGCAGTGCAGGGGGACAGCCCCAGCATTTT
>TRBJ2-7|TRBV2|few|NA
CASRREGDGEQYF
TGTGCCAGCAGGAGGGAGGGGGACGGAGAGCAGTACTTC
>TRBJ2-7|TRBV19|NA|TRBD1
CASSPTDRTHEQYF
TGTGCCAGTAGTCCCACGGACAGGACCCACGAGCAGTACTTC
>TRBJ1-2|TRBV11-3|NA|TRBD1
CASSLDFGRGDGYTF
TGTGCCAGCAGCTTAGATTTCGGCAGGGGGGATGGCTACACCTTC
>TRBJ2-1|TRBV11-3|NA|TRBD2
CASSLELAGGSNEQFF
TGTGCCAGCAGCTTAGAACTAGCGGGAGGGTCCAATGAGCAGTTCTTC
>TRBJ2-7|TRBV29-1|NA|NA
CSVGATSYEQYF
TGCAGCGTTGGCGCCACTTCCTACGAGCAGTACTTC
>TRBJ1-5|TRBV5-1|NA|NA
CASSRGEGDYQPQHF
TGCGCCAGCAGCCGAGGGGAGGGGGACTATCAGCCCCAGCATTTT
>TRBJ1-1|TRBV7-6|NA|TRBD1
CASSFPGQASNTEAFF
TGTGCCAGCAGCTTTCCGGGACAGGCCTCGAACACTGAAGCTTTCTTT
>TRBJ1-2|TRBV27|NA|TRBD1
CASRRQGRPNRDYSYGYTF
TGTGCCAGCAGAAGACAGGGGCGCCCCAATCGCGACTACTCCTATGGCTACACCTTC